Reported below is one T cell receptor (beta chain). This sample stems from a study of neoadjuvant anti-PD-1 for oral cavity cancer. The germline V gene encodes CDR1 LNHDA and CDR2 SQIVND (reference sequence). The CDR3 is 14 amino acids. Trimming shortened V by 4 bases and J by 2 bases, and 11 bases separated the two germline ends. Sequenced by immunoSEQ multiplex PCR; TCRdb stores in-frame clones only, minus some. Counted here are 65,000 to 95,000 clones, under 90% occurring once; the ten biggest clones make up around 3.1%. The chain couples TRBV19 to TRBJ2-5; a possible D gene is TRBD1 (5 bases). The source material was PBMCs, sampled before nivolumab (anti-PD-1) treatment. The origin of this receptor is a person between 35 and 79 years old with oral cavity squamous cell carcinoma. This chain's CDR3 is CASSTQTAQETQYF. CDR3 coding DNA: TGTGCCAGTAGTACCCAGACAGCGCAAGAGACCCAGTACTTC.